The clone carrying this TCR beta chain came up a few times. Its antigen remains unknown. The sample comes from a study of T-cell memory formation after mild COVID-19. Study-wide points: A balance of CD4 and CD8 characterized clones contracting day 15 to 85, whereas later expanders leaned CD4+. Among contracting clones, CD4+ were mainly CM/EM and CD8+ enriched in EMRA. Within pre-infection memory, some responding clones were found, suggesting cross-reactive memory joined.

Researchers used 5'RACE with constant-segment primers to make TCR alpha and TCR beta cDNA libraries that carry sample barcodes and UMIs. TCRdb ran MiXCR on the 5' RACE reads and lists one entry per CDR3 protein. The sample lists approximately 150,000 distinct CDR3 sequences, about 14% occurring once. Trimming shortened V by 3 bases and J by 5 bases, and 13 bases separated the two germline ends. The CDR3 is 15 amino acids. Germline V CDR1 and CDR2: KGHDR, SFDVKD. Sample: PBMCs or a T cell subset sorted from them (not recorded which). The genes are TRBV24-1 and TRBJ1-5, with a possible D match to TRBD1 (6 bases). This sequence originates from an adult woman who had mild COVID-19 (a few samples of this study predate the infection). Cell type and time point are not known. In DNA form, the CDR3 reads TGTGCCACCAGTGATCAGGGGCCCCTTGATCAGCCCCAGCATTTT. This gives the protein CATSDQGPLDQPQHF.